A selection of T cell receptor beta chains follows, all from one sample in a study of T cell responses to AZD1222 COVID-19 vaccine. The data were produced by immunoSEQ multiplex PCR, yet TCRdb's version contains in-frame clones alone and is incomplete. The data show about 76,000 clones, with approximately 91% seen just once and approximately 11% held by the top ten. The sample in question was peripheral blood, obtained on day 0 of AZD1222 vaccination. The receptors were gathered from an adult in good health. The CDR3 runs from the conserved cysteine through the conserved F or W. Fields, in order: D gene, clone size, V gene, J gene, CDR3 DNA, CDR3 protein. A D gene is named only where the DNA matches it firmly. Only some rows state a clone size, as once, few, many or a class for expanded clones.

>-|-|TRBV7-8|TRBJ2-5
TGTGCCAGCAGCCCGCGACGGAGCCAAGAGACCCAGTACTTC
CASSPRRSQETQYF
>TRBD1|-|TRBV11-2|TRBJ1-2
TGTGCCAGCAGCCCTGTAGACAGGGCTCTTGGCGGCTACACCTTC
CASSPVDRALGGYTF
>TRBD2|once|TRBV27|TRBJ2-5
TGTGCCAGCAGTGTCGGGTCTAGCGGGGGCCGGGAGACCCAGTACTTC
CASSVGSSGGRETQYF
>-|-|TRBV2|TRBJ2-1
TGTGCCAGCAGTTCGGACAGCTCCTACAATGAGCAGTTCTTC
CASSSDSSYNEQFF
>TRBD2|-|TRBV30|TRBJ2-1
TGTGCCTGGAGTTTGGGACTAGCGGGAGTCAATGAGCAGTTCTTC
CAWSLGLAGVNEQFF
>-|once|TRBV2|TRBJ2-2
TGTGCCAGCAAAGAGGGGGTGGGCACCGGGGAGCTGTTTTTT
CASKEGVGTGELFF
>-|-|TRBV11-2|TRBJ2-3
TGTGCCAGCAGCGAGGGACTGCCCACCACAGATACGCAGTATTTT
CASSEGLPTTDTQYF
>-|-|TRBV11-3|TRBJ1-1
TGTGCCAGCAGCTCGGGGGCCAGAAGTACTGAAGCTTTCTTT
CASSSGARSTEAFF
>-|-|TRBV7-6|TRBJ2-3
TGTGCCAGCAGCTTGGGGGGACAGTCAGATACGCAGTATTTT
CASSLGGQSDTQYF
>-|-|TRBV28|TRBJ2-7
TGTGCCAGCAGTTTGTCGACCCTCTACGAGCAGTACTTC
CASSLSTLYEQYF